This T cell receptor beta chain was recovered during a study of blood T cell repertoires in COVID-19. CDR3 length: 13 amino acids. V lost 4 bases and J 1 base, leaving 9 bases between the germline ends. Germline V gene sequence: CDR1 GTSNPN, CDR2 SVGIG (reference sequence). Profiling relied on immunoSEQ multiplex PCR, and the TCRdb table lists in-frame clones only, not all of them. The sample comprises around 270,000 clones, more than 85% of which are singletons, and just over 2.5% rests with the top ten. The sequence was collected from a person aged 18 to 35 with COVID-19, enrolled during active disease. The sample was peripheral blood. The chain uses TRBV30 and TRBJ2-3; possibly TRBD1 for D (5 bases). The CDR3 sequence is CAWTMTGTDTQYF. As DNA, the CDR3 is TGTGCCTGGACCATGACAGGCACAGATACGCAGTATTTT.